This T cell receptor beta chain was documented in a study of cytomegalovirus exposure and HLA in healthy donors. In the PCR, 60 Vbeta and 13 Jbeta primers were used. The table came from immunoSEQ multiplex PCR; TCRdb's copy has only in-frame clones and leaves some out. The repertoire consists of roughly 130,000 clones, with about 85% occurring once and the leading ten covering more than 1.5%. This clone was seen only once. No antigen is known for it. Overall study results and limits: In a later analysis, parvovirus B19, influenza, CMV and Epstein-Barr virus appeared linked to several top co-occurrence clusters.

The sequenced sample was PBMCs. The TCR sequence derives from a boy between 5 and 17 years old in good health and CMV-seronegative.

CDR3 amino acids: CAWSPLGGLGNTIYF. CDR3 coding DNA: TGTGCCTGGAGTCCCCTAGGCGGTCTCGGAAACACCATATATTTT. The rearrangement uses TRBV30 and TRBJ1-3; D is unclear. V was clipped by 2 bases and J by 4 bases, with 15 bases between them. The CDR3 loop spans 15 amino acids. Germline CDR1 reads GTSNPN; CDR2 reads SVGIG (reference sequence).